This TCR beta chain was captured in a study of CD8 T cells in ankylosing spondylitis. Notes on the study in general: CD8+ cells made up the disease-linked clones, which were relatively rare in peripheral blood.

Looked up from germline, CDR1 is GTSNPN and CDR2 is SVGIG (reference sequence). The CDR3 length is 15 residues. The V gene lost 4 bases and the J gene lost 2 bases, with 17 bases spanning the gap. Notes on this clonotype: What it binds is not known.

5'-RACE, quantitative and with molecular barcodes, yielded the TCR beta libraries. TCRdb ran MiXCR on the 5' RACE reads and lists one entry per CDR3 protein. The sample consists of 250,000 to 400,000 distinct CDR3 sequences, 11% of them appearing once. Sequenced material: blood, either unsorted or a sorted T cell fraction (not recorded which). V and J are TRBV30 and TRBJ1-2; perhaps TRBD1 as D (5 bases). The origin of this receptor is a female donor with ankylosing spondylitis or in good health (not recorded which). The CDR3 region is CAWTAGVEGNYGYTF. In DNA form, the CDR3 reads TGTGCCTGGACCGCGGGGGTAGAAGGGAACTATGGCTACACCTTC. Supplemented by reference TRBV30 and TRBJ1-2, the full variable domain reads SQTIHQWPATLVQPVGSPLSLECTVEGTSNPNLYWYRQAAGRGLQLLFYSVGIGQISSEVPQNLSASRPQDRQFILSSKKLLLSDSGFYLCAWTAGVEGNYGYTFGSGTRLTVV.